A selection of T cell receptor beta chains follows, all from one sample in a study of blood T cell repertoires in COVID-19. Clones were read by immunoSEQ multiplex PCR, and TCRdb kept only the in-frame ones, dropping some. The sample carries 80,000 to 100,000 clones, 90% recorded once. Sequences were obtained from peripheral blood. The receptors were gathered from a man in his sixties with acute or convalescent COVID-19. Each CDR3 is given with its conserved first and last residue. Each record gives: J gene, V gene, D gene, clone size, CDR3 protein, CDR3 DNA. The D gene is left open where the match is weak. Size tells how often a clone was seen (once, few, many) or the class of an expanded clone, and some rows leave it out.

j_gene: TRBJ2-7
v_gene: TRBV3-1/TRBV3-2
d_gene: -
abundance: once
CDR3aa: CASSELLGYEQYF
CDR3nt: TGTGCCAGCAGCGAGCTGCTCGGCTACGAGCAGTACTTC

j_gene: TRBJ1-2
v_gene: TRBV12-5
d_gene: -
abundance: -
CDR3aa: CASGLVPGETTF
CDR3nt: TGTGCTAGTGGTTTGGTACCGGGGGAAACCACCTTC

j_gene: TRBJ2-5
v_gene: TRBV21-1
d_gene: -
abundance: -
CDR3aa: CASSKQGVQETQYF
CDR3nt: TGTGCCAGCAGCAAACAGGGGGTCCAAGAGACCCAGTACTTC

j_gene: TRBJ2-7
v_gene: TRBV19
d_gene: TRBD1
abundance: -
CDR3aa: CASGPGQGNEQYF
CDR3nt: TGTGCCAGTGGTCCGGGACAGGGGAACGAGCAGTACTTC

j_gene: TRBJ1-5
v_gene: TRBV18
d_gene: -
abundance: -
CDR3aa: CASLEDSNQPQHF
CDR3nt: TGTGCCAGCCTCGAGGATAGCAATCAGCCCCAGCATTTT

j_gene: TRBJ2-3
v_gene: TRBV4-2
d_gene: -
abundance: -
CDR3aa: CASSQDPQRTDTQYF
CDR3nt: TGTGCCAGCAGCCAAGATCCACAACGCACAGATACGCAGTATTTT

j_gene: TRBJ1-1
v_gene: TRBV27
d_gene: -
abundance: -
CDR3aa: CASRTDRFYTEAFF
CDR3nt: TGTGCCAGCAGAACCGACAGGTTCTACACTGAAGCTTTCTTT

j_gene: TRBJ1-2
v_gene: TRBV27
d_gene: TRBD1
abundance: -
CDR3aa: CASLGAGGGYTF
CDR3nt: TGTGCCAGCCTCGGGGCAGGGGGTGGCTACACCTTC

j_gene: TRBJ2-5
v_gene: TRBV19
d_gene: -
abundance: -
CDR3aa: CASSIVLAGWETQYF
CDR3nt: TGTGCCAGTAGTATAGTTCTAGCCGGGTGGGAGACCCAGTACTTC

j_gene: TRBJ1-2
v_gene: TRBV6-5
d_gene: -
abundance: -
CDR3aa: CASSGGAGQGYTF
CDR3nt: TGTGCCAGCAGCGGGGGGGCAGGCCAAGGCTACACCTTC

j_gene: TRBJ1-3
v_gene: TRBV9
d_gene: -
abundance: -
CDR3aa: CASQRDSSGNTIYF
CDR3nt: TGTGCCAGCCAAAGGGACTCCTCTGGAAACACCATATATTTT

j_gene: TRBJ2-5
v_gene: TRBV7-2
d_gene: TRBD2
abundance: -
CDR3aa: CASSLRRGGAEETQYF
CDR3nt: TGTGCCAGCAGCTTAAGGCGCGGGGGGGCGGAAGAGACCCAGTACTTC

j_gene: TRBJ1-2
v_gene: TRBV5-4
d_gene: -
abundance: few
CDR3aa: CASSLFSQGDSGTF
CDR3nt: TGTGCCAGCAGCTTGTTCAGCCAGGGCGACTCAGGTACCTTC

j_gene: TRBJ2-5
v_gene: TRBV18
d_gene: -
abundance: -
CDR3aa: CASSEGARGSQYF
CDR3nt: TGTGCCAGCTCGGAGGGGGCCCGCGGAAGCCAGTACTTC

j_gene: TRBJ1-2
v_gene: TRBV7-2
d_gene: -
abundance: -
CDR3aa: CASSSEGHLRLNYGYTF
CDR3nt: TGTGCCAGCAGCTCCGAGGGACACCTAAGGCTTAACTATGGCTACACCTTC

j_gene: TRBJ1-1
v_gene: TRBV5-1
d_gene: TRBD1
abundance: once
CDR3aa: CASSLTGERTAFF
CDR3nt: TGCGCCAGCAGCTTAACAGGGGAGAGAACGGCTTTCTTT

j_gene: TRBJ2-3
v_gene: TRBV5-1
d_gene: -
abundance: -
CDR3aa: CASTLDLGVNTQYF
CDR3nt: TGCGCCAGCACCTTGGATTTAGGGGTAAATACGCAGTATTTT

j_gene: TRBJ1-1
v_gene: TRBV24-1
d_gene: TRBD1
abundance: few
CDR3aa: CATSGQGGEAFF
CDR3nt: TGTGCCACCAGTGGACAGGGCGGTGAAGCTTTCTTT

j_gene: TRBJ1-2
v_gene: TRBV18
d_gene: TRBD1
abundance: -
CDR3aa: CASSPKFGQDGSYGYTF
CDR3nt: TGTGCCAGCTCACCAAAATTCGGACAGGATGGATCCTATGGCTACACCTTC

j_gene: TRBJ1-1
v_gene: TRBV12-5
d_gene: TRBD1
abundance: -
CDR3aa: CASGPTQGTGDTEAFF
CDR3nt: TGTGCTAGTGGTCCCACACAGGGGACGGGGGACACTGAAGCTTTCTTT

j_gene: TRBJ2-5
v_gene: TRBV5-5
d_gene: TRBD2
abundance: -
CDR3aa: CASRPDWRGIQYF
CDR3nt: TGTGCCAGCAGACCTGACTGGCGGGGGATCCAGTACTTC

j_gene: TRBJ1-1
v_gene: TRBV29-1
d_gene: TRBD1
abundance: -
CDR3aa: CSVSAGGTGKMNTEAFF
CDR3nt: TGCAGCGTTTCGGCCGGTGGGACAGGAAAAATGAACACTGAAGCTTTCTTT

j_gene: TRBJ1-2
v_gene: TRBV27
d_gene: TRBD1
abundance: -
CDR3aa: CASSYRGGGYTF
CDR3nt: TGTGCCAGCAGTTACAGGGGTGGCGGCTACACCTTC

j_gene: TRBJ2-7
v_gene: TRBV5-1
d_gene: -
abundance: -
CDR3aa: CASSFDSSYEQYF
CDR3nt: TGCGCCAGCAGCTTCGACAGCTCCTACGAGCAGTACTTC

j_gene: TRBJ1-5
v_gene: TRBV30
d_gene: -
abundance: -
CDR3aa: CAWSELQGKQPQHF
CDR3nt: TGTGCCTGGAGTGAATTACAGGGAAAGCAGCCCCAGCATTTT

j_gene: TRBJ1-1
v_gene: TRBV6-5
d_gene: -
abundance: -
CDR3aa: CASSLAGFGTEAFF
CDR3nt: TGTGCCAGCAGTCTCGCGGGGTTTGGGACTGAAGCTTTCTTT

j_gene: TRBJ1-2
v_gene: TRBV20-1
d_gene: -
abundance: once
CDR3aa: CSAGRKNGHTF
CDR3nt: TGCAGTGCGGGCAGGAAGAATGGCCACACCTTC